This T cell receptor (beta chain) was found in a study of OX40 agonist ivuxolimab in advanced cancers. The V end lost 6 bases, the J end lost 8 bases, and 5 bases lay between the germline ends. CDR1 is DFQATT, CDR2 SNEGSKA, per germline (reference sequence). The CDR3 has 8 residues. Libraries were prepared by immunoSEQ multiplex PCR; TCRdb keeps only in-frame clonotypes and omits some of them. The sample includes under 80,000 clones, roughly 87% of them seen just once. The sample here was CD4+ or CD8+ T cells sorted from blood, taken in a trial of the OX40 agonist ivuxolimab. The V and J genes are TRBV20-1 and TRBJ2-7; D gene uncertain. The source is an adult with an advanced solid tumor such as melanoma, head and neck, liver or kidney cancer. The CDR3 DNA reads as TGCAGTGCCACCCAGCAGTACTTC. The encoded protein is CSATQQYF.